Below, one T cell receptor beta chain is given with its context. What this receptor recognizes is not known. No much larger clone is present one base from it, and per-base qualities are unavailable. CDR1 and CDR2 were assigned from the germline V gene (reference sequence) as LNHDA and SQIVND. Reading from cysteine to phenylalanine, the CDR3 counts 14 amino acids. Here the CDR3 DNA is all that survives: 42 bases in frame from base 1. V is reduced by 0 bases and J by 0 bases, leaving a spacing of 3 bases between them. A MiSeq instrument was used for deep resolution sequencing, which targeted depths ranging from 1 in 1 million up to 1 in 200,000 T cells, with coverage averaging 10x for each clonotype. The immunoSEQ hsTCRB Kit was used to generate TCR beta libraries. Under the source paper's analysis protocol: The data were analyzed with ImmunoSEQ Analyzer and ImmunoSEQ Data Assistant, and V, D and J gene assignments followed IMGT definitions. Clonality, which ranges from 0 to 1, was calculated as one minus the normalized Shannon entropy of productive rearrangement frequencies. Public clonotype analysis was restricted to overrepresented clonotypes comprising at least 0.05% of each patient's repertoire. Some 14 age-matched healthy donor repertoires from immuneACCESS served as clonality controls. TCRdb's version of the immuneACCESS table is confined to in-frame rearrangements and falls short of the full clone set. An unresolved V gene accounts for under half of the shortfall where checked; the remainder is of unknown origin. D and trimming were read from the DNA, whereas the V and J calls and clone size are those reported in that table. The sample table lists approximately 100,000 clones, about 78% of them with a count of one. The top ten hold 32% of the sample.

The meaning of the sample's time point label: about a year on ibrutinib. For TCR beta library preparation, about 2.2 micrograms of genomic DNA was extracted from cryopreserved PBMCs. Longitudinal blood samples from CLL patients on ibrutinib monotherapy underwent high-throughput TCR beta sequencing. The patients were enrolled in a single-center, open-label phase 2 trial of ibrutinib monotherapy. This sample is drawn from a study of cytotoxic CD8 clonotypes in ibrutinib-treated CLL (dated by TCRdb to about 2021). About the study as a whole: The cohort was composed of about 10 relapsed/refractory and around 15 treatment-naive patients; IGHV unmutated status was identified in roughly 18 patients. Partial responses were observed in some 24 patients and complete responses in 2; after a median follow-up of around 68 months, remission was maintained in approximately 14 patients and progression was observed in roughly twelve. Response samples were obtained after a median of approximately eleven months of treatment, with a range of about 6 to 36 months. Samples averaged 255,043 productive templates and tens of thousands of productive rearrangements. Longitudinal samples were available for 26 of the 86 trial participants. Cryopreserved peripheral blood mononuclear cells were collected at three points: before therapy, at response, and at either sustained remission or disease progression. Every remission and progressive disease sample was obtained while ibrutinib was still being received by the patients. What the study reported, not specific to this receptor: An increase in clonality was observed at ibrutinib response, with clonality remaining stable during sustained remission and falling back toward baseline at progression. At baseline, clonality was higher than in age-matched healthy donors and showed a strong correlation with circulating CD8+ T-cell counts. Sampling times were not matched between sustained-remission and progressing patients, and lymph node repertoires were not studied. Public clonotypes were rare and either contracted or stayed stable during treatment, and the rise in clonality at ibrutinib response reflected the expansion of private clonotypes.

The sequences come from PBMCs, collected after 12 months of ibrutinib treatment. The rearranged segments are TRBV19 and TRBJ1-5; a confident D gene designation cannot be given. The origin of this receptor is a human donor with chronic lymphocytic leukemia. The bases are TGTGCCAGTAGTATAGACGGTAGCAATCAGCCCCAGCATTTT. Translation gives CASSIDGSNQPQHF.